Below are 11 T cell receptor beta chains sequenced from a single sample in a study of identical twins. TCRdb independently ran MiXCR on the 5' RACE reads; one entry per CDR3 protein. The sample lists some 1,600,000 distinct CDR3 sequences, 32% seen once, with 0.25% to 0.3% in the top ten. The sequenced material came from cord blood. These receptors all stem from a newborn girl in good health.

CDR3 sequence (DNA): TGTGCCAGCGCCGACAGGCCCCAAGGTGAGCAGTTCTTC. Translated, it gives CASADRPQGEQFF. The chain couples TRBV12-3 or TRBV12-4 to TRBJ2-1; the D gene is possibly TRBD1 (6 bases). The V gene lost 8 bases and the J gene lost 9 bases, with 17 bases spanning the gap. The CDR3 consists of 13 residues.

This clonotype was seen a few times. J is TRBJ2-1 and V is TRBV29-1; no reliable D call. Germline CDR1 SQVTM, CDR2 ANQGSEA. The CDR3 runs 14 residues. V shed 5 bases and J shed 0 bases, with 11 bases lying between them. The CDR3 bases are TGCAGCGTTAGGAGCGCTAGCTCCTACAATGAGCAGTTCTTC. Translating gives CSVRSASSYNEQFF.

This clonotype appeared a few times. The V gene is TRBV4-2, the J gene TRBJ1-3; a possible D gene is TRBD1 (6 bases). V lost 2 bases and J lost 4, with 18 bases in between. Per the germline V gene, CDR1 is LGHNA and CDR2 is YNFKEQ. The CDR3 loop spans 17 amino acids. This CDR3 reads CASSQNSLTGAGNTIYF. Here the CDR3 DNA reads TGTGCCAGCAGCCAAAATAGTTTGACGGGGGCGGGAAACACCATATATTTT.

The rearrangement links TRBV11-1 to TRBJ2-7; D is perhaps TRBD1 or TRBD2 (6 bases each). V was cut by 5 bases and J by 7 bases, with 12 bases left in between. CDR1 and CDR2 from the germline V gene are SGHAT and FQDESV (reference sequence). This CDR3 is 12 amino acids long. CDR3 DNA: TGTGCCAGCAGCGGGGGGCTTGATGAGCAGTACTTC. Its protein is CASSGGLDEQYF.

The CDR3 nucleotides are TGTGCCTGGAACCGGGACAGCCTCAGATACACCTTC. Protein sequence: CAWNRDSLRYTF. This sequence joins TRBV30 and TRBJ1-2; 7 bases are a match to TRBD1. The CDR3 loop spans 12 amino acids. The V gene end was trimmed by 4 bases and the J gene end by 11 bases; junction bases not matched to a gene: 10. Germline assignment: CDR1 GTSNPN and CDR2 SVGIG (reference sequence).

This clonotype was counted between two and nine times. The chain employs TRBV6-6 and TRBJ2-7; 9 bases match TRBD1. The CDR3 has 15 amino acids. Trimming took 2 bases from V and 2 from J; bases not matched to a gene: 4. Germline V lookup: CDR1 MNHNY, CDR2 SVGAGI (reference sequence). CDR3 in amino acids: CASSYMDRGTYEQYF. The CDR3 coding sequence is TGTGCCAGCAGTTACATGGACAGGGGTACCTACGAGCAGTACTTC.

The chain couples TRBV2 to TRBJ2-7; D call uncertain. The better agreement between TRBJ2-5 and the DNA end casts doubt on the J call. Germline values: CDR1 SNHLY, CDR2 FYNNEI. This CDR3 spans 14 amino acids. CDR3 loop: CASSGGARQETQYF. As DNA, the CDR3 is TGTGCCAGCAGTGGCGGAGCCCGACAAGAGACCCAGTACTTC.

In its sample, this clonotype was seen a few times. The V and J genes are TRBV6-2 or TRBV6-3 and TRBJ2-3; the match to TRBD1 covers 8 bases. The CDR3 consists of 13 residues. Germline V gives CDR1 MNHEY, CDR2 SVGEGT. The trim removed 6 bases at V and 4 bases at J, leaving 3 bases unmatched. The CDR3 DNA sequence: TGTGCCAGCAGAACCAGGGGGCCAGATACGCAGTATTTT. Translating gives CASRTRGPDTQYF.

A few counts support this clonotype. In nucleotides, the CDR3 is TGTGCCACCAGCAGAGATCTTTGGCGCTCCTACAATGAGCAGTTCTTC. Translated: CATSRDLWRSYNEQFF. The chain uses TRBV15 and TRBJ2-1; no clear D gene. The CDR3 contains 16 residues. V was trimmed by 0 bases and J by 0 bases, leaving 9 bases between them. Per germline, CDR1 LNHNV and CDR2 YYDKDF (reference sequence).

This chain joins TRBV5-1 and TRBJ2-1; tentative D call: TRBD2 (6 bases). Germline V CDR1 and CDR2: SGHRS, YFSETQ. Trimming took off 7 bases at V and 1 base at J, with 15 bases between the two ends. The CDR3 is made up of 15 amino acids. The CDR3 DNA reads as TGCGCCAGCGGGGGGAGTTGGGGGTCCTACAATGAGCAGTTCTTC. This codes for CASGGSWGSYNEQFF. Based on the CDR3 plus reference TRBV5-1 and TRBJ2-1, the full variable domain is KAGVTQTPRYLIKTRGQQVTLSCSPISGHRSVSWYQQTPGQGLQFLFEYFSETQRNKGNFPGRFSGRQFSNSRSEMNVSTLELGDSALYLCASGGSWGSYNEQFFGPGTRLTVL.

The genes are TRBV12-3 or TRBV12-4 and TRBJ2-7; D is ambiguous. CDR3 size: 12 residues. V was clipped by 6 bases and J by 7 bases, with 13 bases between them. DNA of the CDR3: TGTGCCAGCAGGAATATCCGCGGTGAGCAGTACTTC. It codes for CASRNIRGEQYF.